This entry lists 13 T cell receptor beta chains sequenced from one sample in a study of T cells after yellow fever vaccination. From the 5' RACE reads, TCRdb called clonotypes with MiXCR, one entry per CDR3 protein. This sample yields about 50,000 distinct CDR3 sequences, of which roughly 6.9% are seen a single time; under 45% belongs to the top ten. The input for sequencing was CD8+ T cells sorted from PBMCs, taken on the day of the first yellow fever vaccination. The origin of the receptors is a man aged 18 to 35 who received the YFV17D yellow fever vaccine.

As concerns this clonotype: A single base separates this from a much larger clone, so it may be a read error. V and J are TRBV6-2 or TRBV6-3 and TRBJ1-1, with D possibly matching TRBD1 (5 bases). Germline V gene data show CDR1 as MNHEY and CDR2 as SVGEGT. The CDR3 is made up of 12 amino acids. The chain's CDR3 is CASSYWGTEDFF. The CDR3 DNA follows: TGTGCCAGCAGTTACTGGGGCACTGAAGATTTCTTT.

J is TRBJ2-1 and V is TRBV19; 10 nucleotides line up with TRBD2. Germline CDR1 reads LNHDA; CDR2 reads SQIVND (reference sequence). The J segment lost 6 bases and the V segment lost 3 bases, leaving 14 bases of the junction unmatched. This CDR3 has 18 amino acids. The CDR3 loop reads CASSIWASGGHTGNEQFF. In nucleotides, the CDR3 is TGTGCCAGTAGTATCTGGGCTAGCGGGGGACACACGGGCAATGAGCAGTTCTTC.

This clonotype was detected ten times or more. V and J are TRBV28 and TRBJ2-5; 9 bases are shared with TRBD1. Per germline, CDR1 MDHEN and CDR2 SYDVKM. V gave up 6 bases and J gave up 0 bases; unmatched junction bases: 8. The CDR3 totals 16 residues. The chain's CDR3 is CASSPDRGEHQETQYF. CDR3 in DNA: TGTGCCAGCAGCCCCGACAGGGGGGAACACCAAGAGACCCAGTACTTC.

In its sample, this clonotype was seen many times. This CDR3 is CASSFDKNIQYF. The CDR3 DNA reads as TGTGCCAGCAGCTTCGACAAAAACATTCAGTACTTC. The V and J genes are TRBV13 and TRBJ2-4; D uncertain. Germline-derived CDR1 and CDR2 are PRHDT and FYEKMQ (reference sequence). This CDR3 has 12 amino acids. The germline V and J ends were trimmed by 3 bases and 3 bases, with 3 bases remaining between them.

This clonotype was counted at least ten times. The V and J genes are TRBV28 and TRBJ2-2; D perhaps matches TRBD2 (6 bases). The germline V gene has CDR1 MDHEN and CDR2 SYDVKM. Trimming took off 6 bases at V and 2 bases at J, with 13 bases between the two ends. The CDR3 totals 15 residues. This CDR3 reads CASSSLAGNTGELFF. CDR3 nucleotide sequence: TGTGCCAGCAGCTCCTTGGCGGGAAACACCGGGGAGCTGTTTTTT.

In its sample, this clonotype was seen once. Given a much more abundant clone one base away, this may be a read error. The chain's CDR3 is CASSRAGKPYNEQFF. Here the CDR3 DNA reads TGTGCCAGCAGCCGAGCGGGGAAACCTTACAATGAGCAGTTCTTC. J is TRBJ2-1 and V is TRBV4-2, with 7 bases identical to TRBD2. CDR1 LGHNA and CDR2 YNFKEQ come from the germline V gene. V shed 4 bases, J shed 4 bases, and the junction held 7 bases outside the gene matches. This CDR3 comprises 15 residues.

V is TRBV5-1 and J is TRBJ2-1, with 7 bases lining up with TRBD2. The CDR3 is 16 amino acids. The J segment lost 1 base and the V segment lost 4 bases, leaving 8 bases of the junction unmatched. Germline values: CDR1 SGHRS, CDR2 YFSETQ. CDR3 amino acids: CASSARGLESYNEQFF. CDR3 sequence (DNA): TGCGCCAGCAGCGCCCGCGGACTAGAATCCTACAATGAGCAGTTCTTC. Supplemented by reference TRBV5-1 and TRBJ2-1, the full variable domain reads KAGVTQTPRYLIKTRGQQVTLSCSPISGHRSVSWYQQTPGQGLQFLFEYFSETQRNKGNFPGRFSGRQFSNSRSEMNVSTLELGDSALYLCASSARGLESYNEQFFGPGTRLTVL.

The sample holds many counts of this clonotype. CDR3 nucleotides: TGTGCCAGCAGCTTAGCCGCGCACGAGCAGTACTTC. It codes for CASSLAAHEQYF. J is TRBJ2-7 and V is TRBV7-2; no reliable D call. The CDR3 runs 12 residues. Germline V CDR1 and CDR2: SGHTA, FQGNSA. Trimming stripped 0 bases from V and 5 bases from J, with 5 bases between.

The chain employs TRBV7-2 and TRBJ2-1; TRBD2 is a possible D gene (8 bases). The V gene lost 5 bases and the J gene lost 5 bases, with 13 bases spanning the gap. The CDR3 length is 14 residues. Germline V gene lookup returns CDR1 SGHTA and CDR2 FQGNSA. Here the CDR3 reads CASSPGGLDNEQFF. For the CDR3, the DNA is TGTGCCAGCAGCCCAGGGGGACTAGACAATGAGCAGTTCTTC.

This clonotype was observed at least ten times. V is TRBV7-9 and J is TRBJ1-1, with TRBD1 matching 8 bases. Germline-derived CDR1 and CDR2 are SEHNR and FQNEAQ (reference sequence). The V segment lost 8 bases and the J segment 0 bases; nucleotides outside the gene matches: 5. The CDR3 consists of 14 residues. CDR3 in amino acids: CASFGDRLNTEAFF. Here the CDR3 DNA reads TGTGCCAGCTTTGGGGACAGGTTGAACACTGAAGCTTTCTTT.

The chain employs TRBV29-1 and TRBJ2-5; maybe TRBD1 (6 bases). This CDR3 region has 13 residues. Germline V gene lookup returns CDR1 SQVTM and CDR2 ANQGSEA. The V and J ends lost 8 bases and 4 bases respectively, with 17 bases between them. The CDR3 DNA is TGCAGCTATTTCCCCAGGGGCCTAGAGACCCAGTACTTC. Amino acids: CSYFPRGLETQYF.

The gene calls are TRBV27 and TRBJ2-1; 9 nucleotides match TRBD2. Germline V gives CDR1 MNHEY, CDR2 SMNVEV (reference sequence). The CDR3 totals 14 residues. V gave up 8 bases and J gave up 8 bases; unmatched junction bases: 10. Written as DNA, the CDR3 is TGTGCCAGCTGTTCTAGCGGGGTATTCTATGAGCAGTTCTTC. This encodes CASCSSGVFYEQFF.

This clonotype was observed many times. The rearrangement links TRBV9 to TRBJ2-5; D gene ambiguous. This CDR3 is 14 amino acids long. Germline assignment: CDR1 SGDLS and CDR2 YYNGEE. V lost 3 bases and J lost 1, with 10 bases in between. Here the CDR3 reads CASSGGVFQETQYF. As DNA, the CDR3 is TGTGCCAGCAGCGGAGGAGTTTTCCAAGAGACCCAGTACTTC.